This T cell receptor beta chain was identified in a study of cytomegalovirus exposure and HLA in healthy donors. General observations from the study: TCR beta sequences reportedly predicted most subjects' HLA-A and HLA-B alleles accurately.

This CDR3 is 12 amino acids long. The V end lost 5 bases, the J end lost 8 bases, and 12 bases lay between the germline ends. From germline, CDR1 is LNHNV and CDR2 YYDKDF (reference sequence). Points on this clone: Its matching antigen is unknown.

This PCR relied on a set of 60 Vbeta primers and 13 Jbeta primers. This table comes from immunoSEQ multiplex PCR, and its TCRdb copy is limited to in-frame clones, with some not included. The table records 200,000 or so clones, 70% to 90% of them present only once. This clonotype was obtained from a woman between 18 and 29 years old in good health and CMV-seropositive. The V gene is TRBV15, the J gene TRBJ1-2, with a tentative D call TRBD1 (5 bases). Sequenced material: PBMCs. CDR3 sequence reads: CATSGGGGGYTF. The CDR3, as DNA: TGTGCCACCAGCGGGGGGGGAGGGGGCTACACCTTC.